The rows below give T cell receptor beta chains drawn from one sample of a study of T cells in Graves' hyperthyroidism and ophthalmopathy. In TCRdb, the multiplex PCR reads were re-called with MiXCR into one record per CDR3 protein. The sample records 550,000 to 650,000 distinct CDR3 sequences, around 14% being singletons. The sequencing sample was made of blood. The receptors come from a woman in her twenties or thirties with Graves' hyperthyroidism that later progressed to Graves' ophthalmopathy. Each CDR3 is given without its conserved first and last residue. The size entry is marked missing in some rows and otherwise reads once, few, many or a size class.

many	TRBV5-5	ASSLYLGEDYNSPLH
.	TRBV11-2	ASSQGSVLGEAEAF
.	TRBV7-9	ASSLAGAGETKNIQY
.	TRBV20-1	SAGLGQATDTQY
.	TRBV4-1	ASSLSTGAEDSPLH
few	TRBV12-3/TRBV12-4	ASSFIAGDYNEQL
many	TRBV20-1	SALRAGVSETQY
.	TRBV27	ATSPQGEGSPLH
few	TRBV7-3	ASSSGGSADTQY
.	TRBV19	ASSIAVGLETQY
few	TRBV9	ASSVGQTLQETQY
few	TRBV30	AWSDGGLFNGYT
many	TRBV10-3	AILGQGLNTEAF
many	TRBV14	ASSQEKGAKNSPLH
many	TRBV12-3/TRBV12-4	ASTLEAGLLSGDTQY
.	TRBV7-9	ASSLEPGAFSGNTIY
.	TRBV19	ASRPRQDSNQPQH